This TCR beta chain derives from a study of metastatic and nonmetastatic thyroid tumors. Study-wide background: Blood and tumor or nodule tissue repertoires from malignant and benign thyroid patients were compared. Study-level points and caveats: For both blood and tumor, malignant thyroid tumors reportedly showed significantly higher TCR beta diversity than benign nodules did.

In the authors' workflow: The authors used CDR3 differences across clinicopathological groups to build a distant-metastasis classifier for papillary thyroid cancer. MiXCR was used by TCRdb to re-call the PCR reads. The V and J calls and clone size come from TCRdb's table, not from the authors' own analysis. The sample lists over 12,000 clones, around 25% seen once, with roughly 8% in the top ten. The CDR3 is 13 amino acids. Trimming took off 3 bases at V and 6 bases at J, with 12 bases between the two ends. Germline CDR1 is SGHRS and CDR2 is YFSETQ. Each patient came to thyroid surgery without any prior treatment (of any kind). A few counts support this clone. What it binds is unknown.

The chain carries TRBV5-1 and TRBJ1-2; the D is unclear. Input material: tumor tissue. The origin of this receptor is a female donor with papillary thyroid cancer or a benign thyroid nodule (not recorded which). Some clones in this sample may be carry-over from other donors' samples. CDR3: CASSYSVGNGYTF. CDR3 sequence (DNA): TGCGCCAGCAGCTACAGTGTAGGGAATGGCTACACCTTC.